A selection of T cell receptor beta chains follows, all from one sample in a study of T cell responses to AZD1222 COVID-19 vaccine. The table came from immunoSEQ multiplex PCR; TCRdb's copy has only in-frame clones and leaves some out. The top ten clones hold 1% to 1.5% of a sample with some 74,000 clones, 70% to 90% of them seen once. The sequenced sample was peripheral blood, obtained 28 days after the second AZD1222 dose. These receptors all come from an adult who received the AZD1222 COVID-19 vaccine. The conserved cysteine and the conserved F or W are not part of the CDR3 here.

v_call: TRBV5-1; j_call: TRBJ1-1; cdr3_aa: ASSLPGGTEAF
v_call: TRBV7-8; j_call: TRBJ1-1; cdr3_aa: ASSADLTGNTEAF
v_call: TRBV28; j_call: TRBJ2-7; cdr3_aa: ASSTSGLAGVGEQY
v_call: TRBV27; j_call: TRBJ1-1; cdr3_aa: ASRGTAGTEAF
v_call: TRBV5-1; j_call: TRBJ2-2; cdr3_aa: ASSLDGRTGELF
v_call: TRBV6-4; j_call: TRBJ2-3; cdr3_aa: ASRDRLTDTQY
v_call: TRBV5-4; j_call: TRBJ2-1; cdr3_aa: ASSLYIFSYNEQF
v_call: TRBV13; j_call: TRBJ1-1; cdr3_aa: ASSSTGSSDMNTEAF
v_call: TRBV25-1; j_call: TRBJ2-4; cdr3_aa: ASSDEGRGTKNIQY
v_call: TRBV9; j_call: TRBJ2-1; cdr3_aa: ASSPIAGSPYNEQF
v_call: TRBV12-3/TRBV12-4; j_call: TRBJ1-4; cdr3_aa: ASSAGGPEKLF
v_call: TRBV10-1; j_call: TRBJ2-2; cdr3_aa: ASSESGLAGTTGELF
v_call: TRBV7-9; j_call: TRBJ2-7; cdr3_aa: ASSDTGQGRAYEQY
v_call: TRBV6-5; j_call: TRBJ1-3; cdr3_aa: ASSYSRQVNTIY
v_call: TRBV6-5; j_call: TRBJ1-2; cdr3_aa: ASTRRGGGYGYT
v_call: TRBV11-3; j_call: TRBJ2-3; cdr3_aa: ASSLVQGPTSTDTQY
v_call: TRBV4-2; j_call: TRBJ2-7; cdr3_aa: ASSQGQTPDSYEQY
v_call: TRBV16; j_call: TRBJ1-4; cdr3_aa: ASSPGTEEKLF
v_call: TRBV5-1; j_call: TRBJ2-5; cdr3_aa: ASSWGAGDGETQY
v_call: TRBV7-3; j_call: TRBJ1-1; cdr3_aa: ASSPTGVDTEAF
v_call: TRBV29-1; j_call: TRBJ2-7; cdr3_aa: SAAGREKSYEQY
v_call: TRBV7-2; j_call: TRBJ1-1; cdr3_aa: ASSKQGVGTEAF
v_call: TRBV18; j_call: TRBJ1-6; cdr3_aa: ASSPNGQGQNSPLH
v_call: TRBV18; j_call: TRBJ2-2; cdr3_aa: ASSRARTNTGELF
v_call: TRBV10-3; j_call: TRBJ2-2; cdr3_aa: ALGREGSTGELF
v_call: TRBV11-2; j_call: TRBJ2-3; cdr3_aa: ASSLQKVGDTQY
v_call: TRBV4-1; j_call: TRBJ1-5; cdr3_aa: ASSQELQDQPQH
v_call: TRBV6-2/TRBV6-3; j_call: TRBJ1-5; cdr3_aa: ASSYGGPGNQPQH
v_call: TRBV4-3; j_call: TRBJ1-1; cdr3_aa: ASSPKYQGFAEAF
v_call: TRBV9; j_call: TRBJ2-7; cdr3_aa: ASSPGHASSYEQY
v_call: TRBV3-1/TRBV3-2; j_call: TRBJ2-1; cdr3_aa: ASSLKGGRVNNEQF
v_call: TRBV11-2; j_call: TRBJ1-3; cdr3_aa: ASSLLRGNTIY
v_call: TRBV3-1/TRBV3-2; j_call: TRBJ1-2; cdr3_aa: ASSPSLGSNYGYT
v_call: TRBV18; j_call: TRBJ2-5; cdr3_aa: ASSPGTSTGTQY
v_call: TRBV6-2/TRBV6-3; j_call: TRBJ2-1; cdr3_aa: ASSAAGAGYNEQF
v_call: TRBV5-4; j_call: TRBJ2-7; cdr3_aa: ASSSTGGSTYEQY
v_call: TRBV30; j_call: TRBJ1-2; cdr3_aa: AWRSSYYGYT
v_call: TRBV7-2; j_call: TRBJ1-2; cdr3_aa: ASSPTGDYGYT
v_call: TRBV29-1; j_call: TRBJ2-2; cdr3_aa: SVSVNTGELF
v_call: TRBV29-1; j_call: TRBJ1-2; cdr3_aa: SVVGDLDYGYT
v_call: TRBV27; j_call: TRBJ1-1; cdr3_aa: ASSFEGGTEAF
v_call: TRBV3-1/TRBV3-2; j_call: TRBJ1-1; cdr3_aa: ASSHLGNMNTEAF
v_call: TRBV7-2; j_call: TRBJ2-7; cdr3_aa: ASSLQIGSRGDEQY
v_call: TRBV7-6; j_call: TRBJ1-1; cdr3_aa: ASSSGQGRNTEAF
v_call: TRBV9; j_call: TRBJ2-1; cdr3_aa: ASRNSPSGSEDEQF
v_call: TRBV19; j_call: TRBJ2-1; cdr3_aa: ASSPPWSHSSYNEQF
v_call: TRBV27; j_call: TRBJ1-4; cdr3_aa: ASSLSILGEKLF
v_call: TRBV19; j_call: TRBJ1-2; cdr3_aa: ASTGGVYGYT
v_call: TRBV9; j_call: TRBJ1-1; cdr3_aa: ASSANRGETEAF
v_call: TRBV7-2; j_call: TRBJ1-5; cdr3_aa: ASSPHFDQPQH
v_call: TRBV6-5; j_call: TRBJ1-3; cdr3_aa: ASSYEFPGGGNTIY
v_call: TRBV7-2; j_call: TRBJ2-3; cdr3_aa: ASRSQVGVGTDTQY
v_call: TRBV7-9; j_call: TRBJ1-5; cdr3_aa: ASSSGRGDNQPQH
v_call: TRBV5-1; j_call: TRBJ1-1; cdr3_aa: ASSPMGGKENTEAF
v_call: TRBV27; j_call: TRBJ2-3; cdr3_aa: ASSLRETDTQY
v_call: TRBV4-3; j_call: TRBJ2-1; cdr3_aa: ASSPAFGGEIDEQF
v_call: TRBV13; j_call: TRBJ1-1; cdr3_aa: ASSSRQGRSGTEAF